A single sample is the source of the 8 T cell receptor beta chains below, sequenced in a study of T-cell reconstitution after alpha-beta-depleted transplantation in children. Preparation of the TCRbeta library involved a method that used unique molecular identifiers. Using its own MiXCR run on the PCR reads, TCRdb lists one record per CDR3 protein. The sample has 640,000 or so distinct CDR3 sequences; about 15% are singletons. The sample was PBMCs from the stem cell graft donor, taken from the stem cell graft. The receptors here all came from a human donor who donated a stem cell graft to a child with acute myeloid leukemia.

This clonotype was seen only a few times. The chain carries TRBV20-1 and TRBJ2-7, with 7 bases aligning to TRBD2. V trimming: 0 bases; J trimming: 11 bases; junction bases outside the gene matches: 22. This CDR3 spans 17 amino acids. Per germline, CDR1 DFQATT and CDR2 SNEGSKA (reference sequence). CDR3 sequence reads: CSARDSLGPGSSRGEYF. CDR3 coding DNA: TGCAGTGCTAGAGATAGTCTTGGGCCTGGCTCTTCTCGGGGGGAGTACTTC.

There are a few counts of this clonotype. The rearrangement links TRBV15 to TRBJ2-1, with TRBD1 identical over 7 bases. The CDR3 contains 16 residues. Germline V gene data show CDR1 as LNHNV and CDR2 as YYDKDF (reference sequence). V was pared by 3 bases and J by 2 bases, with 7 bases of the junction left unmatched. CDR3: CATSRGLGTAYNEQFF. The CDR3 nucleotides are TGTGCCACCAGCAGGGGCCTCGGGACAGCCTACAATGAGCAGTTCTTC. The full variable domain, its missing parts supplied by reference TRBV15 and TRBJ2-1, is DAMVIQNPRYQVTQFGKPVTLSCSQTLNHNVMYWYQQKSSQAPKLLFHYYDKDFNNEADTPDNFQSRRPNTSFCFLDIRSPGLGDTAMYLCATSRGLGTAYNEQFFGPGTRLTVL.

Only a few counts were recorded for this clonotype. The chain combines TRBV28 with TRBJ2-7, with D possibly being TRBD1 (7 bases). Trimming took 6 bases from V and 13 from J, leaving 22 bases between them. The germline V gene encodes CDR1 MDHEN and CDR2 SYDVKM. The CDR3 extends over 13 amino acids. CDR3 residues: CASSFSGGRGYYV. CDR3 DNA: TGTGCCAGCAGCTTCTCCGGGGGCAGGGGGTACTACGTC.

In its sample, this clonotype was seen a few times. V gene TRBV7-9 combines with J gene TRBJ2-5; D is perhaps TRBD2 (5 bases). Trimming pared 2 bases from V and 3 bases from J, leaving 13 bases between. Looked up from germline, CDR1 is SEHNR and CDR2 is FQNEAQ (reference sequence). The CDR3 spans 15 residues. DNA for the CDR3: TGTGCCAGCAGCTTACCCAGCGGTGGGGAAGAGACCCAGTACTTC. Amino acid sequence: CASSLPSGGEETQYF.

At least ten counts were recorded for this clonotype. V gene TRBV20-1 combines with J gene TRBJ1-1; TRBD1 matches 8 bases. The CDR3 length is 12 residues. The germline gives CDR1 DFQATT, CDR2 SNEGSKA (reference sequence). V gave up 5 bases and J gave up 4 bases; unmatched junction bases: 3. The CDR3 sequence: CSADRGLTEAFF. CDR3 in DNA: TGCAGTGCTGACAGGGGTCTCACTGAAGCTTTCTTT.

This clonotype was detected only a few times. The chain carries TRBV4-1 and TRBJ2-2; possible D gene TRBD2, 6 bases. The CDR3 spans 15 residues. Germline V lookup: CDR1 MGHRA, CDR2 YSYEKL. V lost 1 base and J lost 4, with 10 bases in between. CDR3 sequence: CASSQGTISTGELFF. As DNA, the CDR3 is TGCGCCAGCAGCCAAGGGACTATAAGCACCGGGGAGCTGTTTTTT.

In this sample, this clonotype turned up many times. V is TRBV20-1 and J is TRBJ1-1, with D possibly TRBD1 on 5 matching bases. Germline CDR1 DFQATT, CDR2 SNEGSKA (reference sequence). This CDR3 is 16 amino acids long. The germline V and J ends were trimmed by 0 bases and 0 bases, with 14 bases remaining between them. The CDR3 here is CSARDSVKGMNTEAFF. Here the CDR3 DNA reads TGCAGTGCTAGAGATTCCGTCAAGGGGATGAACACTGAAGCTTTCTTT.

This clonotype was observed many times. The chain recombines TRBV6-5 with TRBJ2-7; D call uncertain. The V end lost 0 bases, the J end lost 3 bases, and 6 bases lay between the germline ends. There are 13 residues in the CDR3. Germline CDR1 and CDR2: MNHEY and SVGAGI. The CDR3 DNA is TGTGCCAGCAGTTACTCGGGCTACTACGAGCAGTACTTC. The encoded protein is CASSYSGYYEQYF.